The 30 T cell receptor beta chains below all came from one sample that was sequenced in a study of beta chain features in type 1 diabetes. Isolated RNA was reverse transcribed in full, so expressed TCRB transcripts were sequenced. Profiling relied on immunoSEQ multiplex PCR, and the TCRdb table lists in-frame clones only, not all of them. The table includes more than 150,000 clones, roughly an eighth detected once. The material sequenced was central memory CD4+ T cells from blood. All receptors derive from a woman under 30 in good health.

V and J are TRBV11-2 and TRBJ1-2; 7 bases map to TRBD1. The CDR3 loop spans 15 amino acids. CDR1 and CDR2 from the germline V gene are SGHAT and FQNNGV. V shed 1 base, J shed 0 bases, and the junction held 2 bases outside the gene matches. CDR3 sequence reads: CASSLGQGANYGYTF. For the CDR3, the DNA is TGTGCCAGCAGCTTAGGACAGGGAGCTAACTATGGCTACACCTTC.

About this clone itself: The same CDR3 is also encoded by other DNA sequences in this sample. The chain is built from TRBV18 and TRBJ2-7; a weak D match, TRBD1 (7 bases). Germline V lookup: CDR1 KGHSH, CDR2 LQKENI. Trimming took 2 bases from V and 3 from J, leaving 14 bases between them. The CDR3 totals 15 residues. The CDR3 protein is CASSPVSQGGYEQYF. CDR3 in DNA: TGTGCCAGCTCACCAGTCTCGCAGGGGGGCTACGAGCAGTACTTC.

This rearrangement joins TRBV4-2 to TRBJ2-7, with 10 bases fitting TRBD2. Germline V CDR1 and CDR2: LGHNA, YNFKEQ. V was pared by 3 bases and J by 5 bases, with 10 bases of the junction left unmatched. CDR3 length: 16 residues. This CDR3 is CASSHLSSGRLNEQYF. CDR3 nucleotide sequence: TGTGCCAGCAGCCACCTCTCTAGCGGGAGATTGAACGAGCAGTACTTC.

This clone was seen only a few times. The genes are TRBV9 and TRBJ1-2; D gene ambiguous. The CDR3 sequence is 11 residues long. The germline gives CDR1 SGDLS, CDR2 YYNGEE. The V gene lost 3 bases and the J gene lost 5 bases, with 5 bases spanning the gap. The CDR3 is CASSGLYGYTF. CDR3 DNA sequence: TGTGCCAGCAGCGGGCTTTATGGCTACACCTTC.

The J gene is TRBJ2-2, the V gene TRBV11-1; 14 bases line up with TRBD2. There are 15 residues in the CDR3. CDR1 and CDR2 from the germline V gene are SGHAT and FQDESV (reference sequence). The J segment lost 8 bases and the V segment lost 5 bases, leaving 4 bases of the junction unmatched. The CDR3, as DNA: TGTGCCAGCAGCGTCGGACTAGCGGGAGGAGGGGAGCTGTTTTTT. Protein product: CASSVGLAGGGELFF.

This clone came up a few times. The chain links TRBV2 to TRBJ2-5; D is possibly TRBD1 (5 bases). Germline V gene lookup returns CDR1 SNHLY and CDR2 FYNNEI. The CDR3 spans 13 residues. V lost 4 bases and J 1 base, leaving 7 bases between the germline ends. CDR3 nucleotide sequence: TGTGCCAGCAGTGGACAGAGCCAAGAGACCCAGTACTTC. This encodes CASSGQSQETQYF. Full variable domain (remainder filled in from reference TRBV2 and TRBJ2-5): EPEVTQTPSHQVTQMGQEVILRCVPISNHLYFYWYRQILGQKVEFLVSFYNNEISEKSEIFDDQFSVERPDGSNFTLKIRSTKLEDSAMYFCASSGQSQETQYFGPGTRLLVL.

This clone was counted between two and nine times. The chain uses TRBV30 and TRBJ2-7; TRBD1 might be the D (5 bases). Germline V gives CDR1 GTSNPN, CDR2 SVGIG (reference sequence). The CDR3 is 11 amino acids. V was trimmed by 4 bases and J by 4 bases, leaving 8 bases between them. The CDR3 nucleotides read TGTGCCTGGACAGGGAAGTACGAGCAGTACTTC. This translates into CAWTGKYEQYF.

This clone has only a few counts. The V gene is TRBV30, the J gene TRBJ2-1; 8 bases map to TRBD2. Unmatched junction bases numbered 7, after V lost 7 bases and J lost 5 bases. The CDR3 totals 13 residues. Germline V gene data show CDR1 as GTSNPN and CDR2 as SVGIG (reference sequence). CDR3 coding DNA: TGTGCCTCGAGCGGGAGAGCTGACAATGAGCAGTTCTTC. As protein: CASSGRADNEQFF.

This clone came up a few times. The CDR3 nucleotides are TGTGCCAGCAGCCGTGCACAGGATGGCGATGAGCAGTTCTTC. Amino acid sequence: CASSRAQDGDEQFF. This chain uses TRBV7-9 with TRBJ2-1, with a tentative D call TRBD1 (5 bases). The CDR3 runs 14 residues. Trimming shortened V by 5 bases and J by 8 bases, and 16 bases separated the two germline ends. CDR1 is SEHNR, CDR2 FQNEAQ, per germline (reference sequence). Variable domain in full (rest from reference TRBV7-9 and TRBJ2-1): DTGVSQNPRHKITKRGQNVTFRCDPISEHNRLYWYRQTLGQGPEFLTYFQNEAQLEKSRLLSDRFSAERPKGSFSTLEIQRTEQGDSAMYLCASSRAQDGDEQFFGPGTRLTVL.

This clone was detected only a few times. The chain combines TRBV7-3 with TRBJ1-2; no definite D call. Per the germline V gene, CDR1 is SGHTA and CDR2 is FQGTGA. Trimming shortened V by 5 bases and J by 8 bases, and 21 bases separated the two germline ends. There are 15 residues in the CDR3. CDR3 in DNA: TGTGCCAGCAGCCCGTCTGGAAACAGATTAGAAGGCTACACCTTC. Its translation: CASSPSGNRLEGYTF.

This rearrangement joins TRBV9 to TRBJ1-4; TRBD1 is a possible D gene (5 bases). Germline V lookup: CDR1 SGDLS, CDR2 YYNGEE. The ends were cut back, 2 bases at V and 0 bases at J, with 8 bases in the middle. This CDR3 has 15 amino acids. This CDR3 is CASSVSGSTNEKLFF. Here the CDR3 DNA reads TGTGCCAGCAGCGTTTCAGGGTCAACTAATGAAAAACTGTTTTTT.

This clone has more than one count but fewer than ten. The chain carries TRBV7-9 and TRBJ1-1; TRBD1 agrees at 10 bases. V lost 5 bases to trimming and J lost 11 bases; unmatched junction nucleotides: 17. The CDR3 has 16 residues. The germline CDR1 and CDR2 sequences are SEHNR and FQNEAQ (reference sequence). CDR3 nucleotide sequence: TGTGCCAGCAGCATAAAAGGGGGCGGGGACAGGGGAAAGGCTTTCTTT. Translated, it gives CASSIKGGGDRGKAFF.

Of note for this clone: The junction does not match germline at one end; this may be a read error. This chain connects TRBV20-1 to TRBJ2-7; D is possibly TRBD2 (5 bases). Germline V CDR1 and CDR2: DFQATT, SNEGSKA (reference sequence). The CDR3 consists of 9 residues. DNA of the CDR3: TGCAGTGCTACAGGACCGACTACCTTC. It codes for CSATGPTTF.

The chain employs TRBV9 and TRBJ1-3; D perhaps matches TRBD1 (5 bases). V lost 4 bases, J lost 2 bases, and 22 bases lay in between. Germline-derived CDR1 and CDR2 are SGDLS and YYNGEE. The CDR3 sequence is 18 residues long. CDR3: CASSPLLSQGGPGNTIYF. The CDR3 region has the DNA TGTGCCAGCAGCCCCCTACTCAGTCAGGGTGGCCCTGGAAACACCATATATTTT.

V and J are TRBV28 and TRBJ1-2; D remains ambiguous. CDR3 length: 12 amino acids. Trimming took 5 bases from V and 5 from J, leaving 9 bases between them. CDR1 is MDHEN, CDR2 SYDVKM, per germline. The CDR3 region is CASSVTGYGYTF. CDR3 DNA: TGTGCCAGCAGTGTGACGGGATATGGCTACACCTTC.

This clone occurred a few times. The chain carries TRBV27 and TRBJ2-7; TRBD2 matches at 7 bases. The V gene's germline CDR1 is MNHEY and CDR2 SMNVEV (reference sequence). V lost 3 bases, J lost 0 bases, and 8 bases stayed unmatched. The CDR3 has 16 residues. As DNA, the CDR3 is TGTGCCAGCAGTTTTAATCTAGCGGCCAGCTCCTACGAGCAGTACTTC. Protein product: CASSFNLAASSYEQYF.

The J gene is TRBJ2-7, the V gene TRBV10-3, with a tentative D call TRBD1 (6 bases). This CDR3 is built from 14 residues. Trimming cost V 3 bases and J 3 bases, with 12 bases left between them. Germline lookup yields CDR1 ENHRY and CDR2 SYGVKD. This CDR3 is CAISDRGKLYEQYF. CDR3 DNA: TGTGCCATCAGTGACAGGGGTAAGCTCTACGAGCAGTACTTC.

This chain links TRBV5-1 with TRBJ2-3; 8 nucleotides line up with TRBD2. This CDR3 has 15 amino acids. V was pared by 3 bases and J by 3 bases, with 6 bases of the junction left unmatched. Germline V gene sequence: CDR1 SGHRS, CDR2 YFSETQ. CDR3 DNA: TGCGCCAGCAGCTCACTAGCGGTAGGGACAGATACGCAGTATTTT. Protein product: CASSSLAVGTDTQYF.

This clone turned up a few times. The chain is built from TRBV11-2 and TRBJ2-5; D is possibly TRBD2 (5 bases). V lost 5 bases to trimming and J lost 2 bases, with 12 bases between them. Germline V gives CDR1 SGHAT, CDR2 FQNNGV. This CDR3 contains 14 residues. Written as DNA, the CDR3 is TGTGCCAGCAGCCTAAGCGGAATACAAGAGACCCAGTACTTC. Translating it yields CASSLSGIQETQYF.

The rearrangement links TRBV5-5 to TRBJ1-3; D might be TRBD1 (5 bases). The CDR3 loop spans 17 amino acids. Germline-derived CDR1 and CDR2 are SGHKS and YYEKEE (reference sequence). V was cut by 2 bases and J by 0 bases, with 15 bases left in between. CDR3 sequence: CASSLDSSRSSGNTIYF. DNA for the CDR3: TGTGCCAGCAGCTTAGACAGTAGCAGGAGCTCTGGAAACACCATATATTTT.

In this sample, this clone turned up a few times. The genes are TRBV2 and TRBJ2-5; 9 bases match TRBD1. Germline assignment: CDR1 SNHLY and CDR2 FYNNEI. V was clipped by 6 bases and J by 4 bases; unmatched bases: 0. CDR3 length: 12 amino acids. CDR3 amino acids: CASRDRGETQYF. As DNA, the CDR3 is TGTGCCAGCAGGGACAGGGGAGAGACCCAGTACTTC.

The J gene is TRBJ2-1, the V gene TRBV7-3; the D is unclear. The CDR3 totals 14 residues. CDR1 and CDR2 (germline): SGHTA, FQGTGA. V was trimmed by 1 base and J by 3 bases, leaving 7 bases between them. The chain's CDR3 is CASSLIPGYNEQFF. CDR3 DNA: TGTGCCAGCAGCTTAATTCCAGGCTACAATGAGCAGTTCTTC.

The CDR3 coding sequence is TGTGCCAGTAGTCCGGGACAGCAAGAGACCCAGTACTTC. This gives the protein CASSPGQQETQYF. The V gene is TRBV19, the J gene TRBJ2-5; TRBD1 matches at 7 bases. The CDR3 consists of 13 residues. Germline CDR1 and CDR2: LNHDA and SQIVND (reference sequence). Trimming cost V 5 bases and J 2 bases; bases outside gene matches: 2.

This chain connects TRBV29-1 to TRBJ1-2; 9 nucleotides match TRBD1. The germline CDR1 and CDR2 sequences are SQVTM and ANQGSEA. J was trimmed by 0 bases and V by 4 bases; bases with no gene match: 6. This CDR3 contains 15 residues. The CDR3 region is CSVAPGQGSNYGYTF. The CDR3 DNA reads as TGCAGCGTTGCTCCGGGACAGGGATCTAACTATGGCTACACCTTC.

This clone was found a few times. The chain joins TRBV6-5 to TRBJ2-2, with D unclear. CDR3 length: 15 residues. Trimming shortened V by 5 bases and J by 0 bases, and 10 bases separated the two germline ends. Per germline, CDR1 MNHEY and CDR2 SVGAGI. The CDR3 coding sequence is TGTGCCAGCAGTCAGCGAAATACGAACACCGGGGAGCTGTTTTTT. This translates into CASSQRNTNTGELFF.

The V and J genes are TRBV19 and TRBJ2-2; perhaps TRBD2 as D (6 bases). The CDR3 has 18 residues. CDR1 LNHDA and CDR2 SQIVND come from the germline V gene (reference sequence). The V gene lost 8 bases and the J gene lost 2 bases, with 24 bases spanning the gap. CDR3 sequence reads: CASAYPGRDLRNTGELFF. The CDR3, as DNA: TGTGCCAGTGCATATCCGGGACGGGACTTGCGAAACACCGGGGAGCTGTTTTTT.

The J gene is TRBJ2-3, the V gene TRBV14; TRBD1 aligns across 7 bases. V trimming: 5 bases; J trimming: 2 bases; junction bases outside the gene matches: 10. The CDR3 contains 16 residues. Germline loops: CDR1 SGHDN, CDR2 FVKESK. CDR3 DNA sequence: TGTGCCAGCAGCAGTTACAGGGGTACCCTCACAGATACGCAGTATTTT. Its translation: CASSSYRGTLTDTQYF.

The V and J genes are TRBV2 and TRBJ2-1, with TRBD1 identical over 8 bases. The ends lost 8 bases at V and 10 bases at J; junction bases unmatched: 13. The CDR3 consists of 14 residues. The germline V gene has CDR1 SNHLY and CDR2 FYNNEI. Here the CDR3 DNA reads TGTGCCAGCTCTCGGGACAGGAAGATAGGAGAGCAGTTCTTC. Translated, it gives CASSRDRKIGEQFF.

This rearrangement joins TRBV19 to TRBJ2-1, with 8 bases matching TRBD2. There are 15 residues in the CDR3. CDR1 is LNHDA and CDR2 is SQIVND in the germline V gene (reference sequence). V dropped 3 bases and J dropped 5; count of bases not matched to a gene: 6. In nucleotides, the CDR3 is TGTGCCAGTAGTATGCGGCTAGCGGGTAACAATGAGCAGTTCTTC. It translates to CASSMRLAGNNEQFF.

The chain is built from TRBV18 and TRBJ2-7; 9 bases map to TRBD1. The J segment lost 5 bases and the V segment lost 8 bases, leaving 7 bases of the junction unmatched. This CDR3 region has 13 residues. The germline V gene encodes CDR1 KGHSH and CDR2 LQKENI. This chain's CDR3 is CASVPGQGNEQYF. In DNA form, the CDR3 reads TGTGCCAGCGTACCGGGACAGGGAAACGAGCAGTACTTC. Filled out from reference TRBV18 and TRBJ2-7, the complete variable domain reads NAGVMQNPRHLVRRRGQEARLRCSPMKGHSHVYWYRQLPEEGLKFMVYLQKENIIDESGMPKERFSAEFPKEGPSILRIQQVVRGDSAAYFCASVPGQGNEQYFGPGTRLTVT.